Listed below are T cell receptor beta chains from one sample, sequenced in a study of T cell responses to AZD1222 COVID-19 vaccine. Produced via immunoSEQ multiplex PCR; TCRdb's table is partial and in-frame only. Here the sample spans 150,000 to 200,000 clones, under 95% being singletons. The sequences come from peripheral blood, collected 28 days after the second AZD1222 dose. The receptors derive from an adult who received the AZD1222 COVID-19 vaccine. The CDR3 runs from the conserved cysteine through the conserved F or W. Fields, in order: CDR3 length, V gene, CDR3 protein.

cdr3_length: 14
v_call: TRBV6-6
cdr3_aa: CASSYEGQYYEQYF

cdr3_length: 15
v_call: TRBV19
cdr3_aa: CATYRTEALGYGYTF

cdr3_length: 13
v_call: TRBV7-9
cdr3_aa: CASEAGTYNEQFF

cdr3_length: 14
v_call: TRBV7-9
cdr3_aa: CASSLDQGPYEQYF

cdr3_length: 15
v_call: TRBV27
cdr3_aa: CASSVAGLAAGELFF

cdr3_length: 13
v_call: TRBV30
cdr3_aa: CAWGGGMNTEAFF

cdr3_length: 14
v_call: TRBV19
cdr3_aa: CASSISGSSYEQYF

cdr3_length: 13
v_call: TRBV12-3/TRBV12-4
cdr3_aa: CASSLGGPYGYTF

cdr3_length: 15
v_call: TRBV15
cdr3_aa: CATSRDNTGTKTQYF

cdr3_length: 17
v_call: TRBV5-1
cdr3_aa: CASSVTSGGADTGELFF

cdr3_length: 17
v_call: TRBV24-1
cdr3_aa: CATSAPSGRAASDTQYF

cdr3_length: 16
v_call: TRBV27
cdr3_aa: CASSLKAGQGYQPQHF

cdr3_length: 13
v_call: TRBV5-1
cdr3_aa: CASSPGQNNEQFF

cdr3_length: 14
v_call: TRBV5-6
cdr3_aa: CASSGTQGNTEAFF

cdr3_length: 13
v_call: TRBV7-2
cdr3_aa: CASSLAPGTEAFF

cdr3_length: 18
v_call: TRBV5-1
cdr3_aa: CASSEGTSGATSTDTQYF

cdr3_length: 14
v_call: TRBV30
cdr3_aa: CAWSVQGHRYEQYF

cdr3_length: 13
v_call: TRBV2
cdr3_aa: CASSWDRGEKLFF

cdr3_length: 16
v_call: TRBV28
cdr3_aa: CASSLPGTSISYEQYF

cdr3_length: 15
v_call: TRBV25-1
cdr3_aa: CATKQGEESNYGYTF

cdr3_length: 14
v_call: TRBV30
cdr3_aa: CAWSTEAGVREQYF

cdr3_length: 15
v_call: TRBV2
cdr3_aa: CASRGRTGLNYGYTF

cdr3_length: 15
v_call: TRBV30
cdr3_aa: CAWSTYRWSQETQYF

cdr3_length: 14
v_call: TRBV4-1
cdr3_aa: CASSHSIGNTEAFF

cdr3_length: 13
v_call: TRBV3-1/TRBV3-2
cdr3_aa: CASLQGGQETQYF

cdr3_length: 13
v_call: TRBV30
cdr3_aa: CAWSVQAFYGYTF

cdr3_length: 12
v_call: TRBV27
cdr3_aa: CASRSGGLEQYF

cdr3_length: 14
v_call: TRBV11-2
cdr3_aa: CASSLPDTNTEAFF

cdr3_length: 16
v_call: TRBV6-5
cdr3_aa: CASSYGTQGRNEKLFF

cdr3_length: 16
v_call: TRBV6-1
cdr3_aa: CASSEAAGTGNQPQHF

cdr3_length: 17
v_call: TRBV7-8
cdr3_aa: CASSLERRLLSGNTIYF

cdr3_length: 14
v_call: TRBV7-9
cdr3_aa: CASSLKDTGTEAFF

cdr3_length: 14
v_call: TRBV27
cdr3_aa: CASSTDRGTETQYF

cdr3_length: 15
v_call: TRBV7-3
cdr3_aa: CASSLGGTGQDEQFF

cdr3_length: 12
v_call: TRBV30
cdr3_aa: CAWSDRNTEAFF

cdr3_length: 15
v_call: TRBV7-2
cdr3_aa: CASSLVTGGAGEAFF

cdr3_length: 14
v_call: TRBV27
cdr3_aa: CASSYSRGTDTQYF

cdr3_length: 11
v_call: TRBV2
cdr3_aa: CASRRTGGYTF

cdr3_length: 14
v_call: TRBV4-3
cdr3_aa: CASSQGDREEKLFF

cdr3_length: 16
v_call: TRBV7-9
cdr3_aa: CAAGSRGQGGSGELFF

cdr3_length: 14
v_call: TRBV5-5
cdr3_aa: CASGRGTSSEKLFF